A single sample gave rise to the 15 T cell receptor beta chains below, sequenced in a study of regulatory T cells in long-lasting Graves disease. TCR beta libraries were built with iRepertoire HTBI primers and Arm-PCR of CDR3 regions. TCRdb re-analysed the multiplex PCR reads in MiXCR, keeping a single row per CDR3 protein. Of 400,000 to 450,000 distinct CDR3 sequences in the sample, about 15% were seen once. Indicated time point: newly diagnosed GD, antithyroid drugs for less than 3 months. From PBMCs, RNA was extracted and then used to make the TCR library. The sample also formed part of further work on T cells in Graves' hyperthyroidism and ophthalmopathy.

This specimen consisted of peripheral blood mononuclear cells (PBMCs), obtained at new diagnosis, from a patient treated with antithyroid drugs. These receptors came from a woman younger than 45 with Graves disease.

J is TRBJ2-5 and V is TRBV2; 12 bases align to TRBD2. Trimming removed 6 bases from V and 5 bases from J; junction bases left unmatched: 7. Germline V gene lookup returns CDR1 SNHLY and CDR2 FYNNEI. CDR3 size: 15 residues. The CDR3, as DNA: TGTGCCAGCAGAGGGGGACTAGCGGGCTGGGAGACCCAGTACTTC. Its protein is CASRGGLAGWETQYF.

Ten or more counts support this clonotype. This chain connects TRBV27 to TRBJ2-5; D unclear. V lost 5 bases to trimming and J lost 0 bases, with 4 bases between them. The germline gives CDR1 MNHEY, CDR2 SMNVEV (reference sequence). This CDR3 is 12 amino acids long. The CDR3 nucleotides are TGTGCCAGCAGTGGGGACCAAGAGACCCAGTACTTC. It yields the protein CASSGDQETQYF.

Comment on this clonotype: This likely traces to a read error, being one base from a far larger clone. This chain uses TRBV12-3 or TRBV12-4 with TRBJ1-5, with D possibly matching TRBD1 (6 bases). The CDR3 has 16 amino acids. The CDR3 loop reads CAGSATGRYSNQPQHF. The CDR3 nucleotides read TGTGCCGGCAGTGCGACAGGCCGATATAGCAATCAGCCCCAGCATTTT.

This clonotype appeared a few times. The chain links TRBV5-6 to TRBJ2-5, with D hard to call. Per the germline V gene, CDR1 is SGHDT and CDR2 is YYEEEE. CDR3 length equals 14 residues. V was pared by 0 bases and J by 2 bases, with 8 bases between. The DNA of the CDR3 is TGTGCCAGCAGCTTGGTGGCAGATCAAGAGACCCAGTACTTC. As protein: CASSLVADQETQYF.

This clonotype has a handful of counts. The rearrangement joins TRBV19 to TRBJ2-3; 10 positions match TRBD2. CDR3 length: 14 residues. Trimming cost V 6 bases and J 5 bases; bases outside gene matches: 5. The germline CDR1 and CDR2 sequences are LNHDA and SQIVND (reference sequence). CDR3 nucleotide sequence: TGTGCCAGTAGCCCGGGACTAGCGCAAGATACGCAGTATTTT. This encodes CASSPGLAQDTQYF. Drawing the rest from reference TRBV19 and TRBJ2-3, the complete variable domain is DGGITQSPKYLFRKEGQNVTLSCEQNLNHDAMYWYRQDPGQGLRLIYYSQIVNDFQKGDIAEGYSVSREKKESFPLTVTSAQKNPTAFYLCASSPGLAQDTQYFGPGTRLTVL.

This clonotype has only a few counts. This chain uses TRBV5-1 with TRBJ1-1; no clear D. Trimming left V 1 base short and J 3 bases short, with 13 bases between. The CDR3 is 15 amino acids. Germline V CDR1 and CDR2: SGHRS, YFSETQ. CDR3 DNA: TGCGCCAGCAGCTTGTTGGGCCTGAGGGACACTGAAGCTTTCTTT. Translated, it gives CASSLLGLRDTEAFF.

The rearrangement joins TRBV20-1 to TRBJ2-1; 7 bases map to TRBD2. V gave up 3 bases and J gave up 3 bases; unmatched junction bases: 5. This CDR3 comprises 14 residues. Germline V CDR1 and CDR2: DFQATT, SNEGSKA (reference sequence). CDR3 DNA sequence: TGCAGTGCTAGGCAGGCTAGCGGCTACAATGAGCAGTTCTTC. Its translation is CSARQASGYNEQFF.

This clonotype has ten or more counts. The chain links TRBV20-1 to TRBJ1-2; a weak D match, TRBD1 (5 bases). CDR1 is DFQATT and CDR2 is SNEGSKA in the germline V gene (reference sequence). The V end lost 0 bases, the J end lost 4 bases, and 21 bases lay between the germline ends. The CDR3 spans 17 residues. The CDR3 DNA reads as TGCAGTGCTAGAGATTCGGGAGAAAGGGGTTATTCCTATGGCTACACCTTC. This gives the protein CSARDSGERGYSYGYTF.

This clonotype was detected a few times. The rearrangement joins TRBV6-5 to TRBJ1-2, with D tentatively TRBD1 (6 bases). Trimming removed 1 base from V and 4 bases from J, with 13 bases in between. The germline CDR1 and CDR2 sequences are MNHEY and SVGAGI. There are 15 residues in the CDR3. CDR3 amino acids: CASSYLVKGGYGYTF. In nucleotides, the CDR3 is TGTGCCAGCAGTTACTTGGTGAAGGGGGGCTATGGCTACACCTTC.

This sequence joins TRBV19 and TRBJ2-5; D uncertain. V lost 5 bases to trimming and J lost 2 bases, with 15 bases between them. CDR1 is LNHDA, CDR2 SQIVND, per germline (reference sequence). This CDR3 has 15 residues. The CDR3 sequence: CASSQDGRLQETQYF. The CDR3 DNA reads TGTGCCAGTAGTCAAGACGGACGGCTACAAGAGACCCAGTACTTC. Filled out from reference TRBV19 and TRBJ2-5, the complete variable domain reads DGGITQSPKYLFRKEGQNVTLSCEQNLNHDAMYWYRQDPGQGLRLIYYSQIVNDFQKGDIAEGYSVSREKKESFPLTVTSAQKNPTAFYLCASSQDGRLQETQYFGPGTRLLVL.

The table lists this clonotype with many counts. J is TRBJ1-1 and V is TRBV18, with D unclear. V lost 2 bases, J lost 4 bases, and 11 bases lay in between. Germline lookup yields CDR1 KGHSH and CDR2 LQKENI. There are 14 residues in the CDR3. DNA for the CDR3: TGTGCCAGCTCACCAGATCTGGGGTCCACTGAAGCTTTCTTT. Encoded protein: CASSPDLGSTEAFF.

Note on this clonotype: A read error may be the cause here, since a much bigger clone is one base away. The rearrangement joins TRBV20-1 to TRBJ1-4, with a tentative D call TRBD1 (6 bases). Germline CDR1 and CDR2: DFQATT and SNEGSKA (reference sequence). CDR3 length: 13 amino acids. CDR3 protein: CGAPRGWGEKLFF. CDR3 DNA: TGCGGTGCTCCGAGGGGGTGGGGTGAAAAACTGTTTTTT.

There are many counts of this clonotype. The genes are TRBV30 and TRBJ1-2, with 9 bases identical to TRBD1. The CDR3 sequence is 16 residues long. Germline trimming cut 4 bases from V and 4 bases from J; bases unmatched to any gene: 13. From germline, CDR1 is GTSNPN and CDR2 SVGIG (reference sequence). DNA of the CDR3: TGTGCCTGGAATGTTGGGCGGACAGGGGACCTCTATGGCTACACCTTC. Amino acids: CAWNVGRTGDLYGYTF.

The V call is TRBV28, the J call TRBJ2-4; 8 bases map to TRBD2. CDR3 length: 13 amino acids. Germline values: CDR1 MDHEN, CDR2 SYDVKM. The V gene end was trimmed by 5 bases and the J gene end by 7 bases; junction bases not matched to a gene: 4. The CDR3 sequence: CASSPGLVNIQYF. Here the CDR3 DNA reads TGTGCCAGCAGTCCGGGACTAGTGAACATTCAGTACTTC.

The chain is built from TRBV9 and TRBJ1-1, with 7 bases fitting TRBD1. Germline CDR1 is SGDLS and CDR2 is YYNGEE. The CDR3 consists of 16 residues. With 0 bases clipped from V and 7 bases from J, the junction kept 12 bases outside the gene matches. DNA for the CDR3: TGTGCCAGCAGCGTAGCTTATAGACAGGGTAGGATTGAAGCTTTCTTT. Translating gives CASSVAYRQGRIEAFF.